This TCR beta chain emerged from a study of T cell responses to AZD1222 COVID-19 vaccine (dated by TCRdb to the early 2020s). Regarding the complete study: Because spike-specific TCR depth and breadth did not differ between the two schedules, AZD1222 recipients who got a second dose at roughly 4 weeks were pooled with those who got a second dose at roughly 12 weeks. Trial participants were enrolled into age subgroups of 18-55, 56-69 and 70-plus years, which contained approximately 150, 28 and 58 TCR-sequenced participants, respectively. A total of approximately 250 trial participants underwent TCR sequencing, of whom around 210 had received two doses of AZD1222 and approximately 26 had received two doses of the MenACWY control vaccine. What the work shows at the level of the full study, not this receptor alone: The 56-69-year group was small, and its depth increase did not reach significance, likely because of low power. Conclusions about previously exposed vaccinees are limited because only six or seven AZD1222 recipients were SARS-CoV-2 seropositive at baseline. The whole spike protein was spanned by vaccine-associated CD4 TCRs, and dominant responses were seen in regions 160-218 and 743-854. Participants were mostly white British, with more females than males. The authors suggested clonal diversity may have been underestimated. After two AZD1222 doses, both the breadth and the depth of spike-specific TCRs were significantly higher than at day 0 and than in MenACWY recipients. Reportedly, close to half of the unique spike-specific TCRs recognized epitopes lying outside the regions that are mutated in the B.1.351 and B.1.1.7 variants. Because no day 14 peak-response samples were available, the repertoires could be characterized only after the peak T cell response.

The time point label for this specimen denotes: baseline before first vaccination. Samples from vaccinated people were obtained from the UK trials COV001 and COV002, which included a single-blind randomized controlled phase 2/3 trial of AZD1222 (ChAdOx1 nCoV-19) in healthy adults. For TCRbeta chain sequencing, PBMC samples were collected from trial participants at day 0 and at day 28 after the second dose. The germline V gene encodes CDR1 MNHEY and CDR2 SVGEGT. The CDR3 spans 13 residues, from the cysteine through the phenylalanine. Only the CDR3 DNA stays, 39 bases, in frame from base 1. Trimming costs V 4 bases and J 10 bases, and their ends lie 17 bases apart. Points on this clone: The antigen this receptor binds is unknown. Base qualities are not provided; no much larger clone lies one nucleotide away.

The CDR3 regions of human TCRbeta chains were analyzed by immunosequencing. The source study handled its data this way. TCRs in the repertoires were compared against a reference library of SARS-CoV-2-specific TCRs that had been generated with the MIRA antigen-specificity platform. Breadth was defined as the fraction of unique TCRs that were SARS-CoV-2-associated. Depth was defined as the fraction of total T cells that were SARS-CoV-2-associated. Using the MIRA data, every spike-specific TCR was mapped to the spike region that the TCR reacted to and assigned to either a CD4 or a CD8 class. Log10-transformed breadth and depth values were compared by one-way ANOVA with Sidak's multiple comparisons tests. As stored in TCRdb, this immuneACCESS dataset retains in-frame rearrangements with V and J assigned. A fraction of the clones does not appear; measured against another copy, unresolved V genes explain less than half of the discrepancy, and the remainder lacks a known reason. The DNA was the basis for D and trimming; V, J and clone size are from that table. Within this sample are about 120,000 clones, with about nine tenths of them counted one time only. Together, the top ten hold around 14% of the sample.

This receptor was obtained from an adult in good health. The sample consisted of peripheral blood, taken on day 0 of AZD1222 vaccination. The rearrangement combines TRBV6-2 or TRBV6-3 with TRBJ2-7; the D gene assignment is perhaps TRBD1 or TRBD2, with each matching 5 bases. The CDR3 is CASSFAGTPHQYF. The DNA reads TGTGCCAGCAGTTTTGCCGGGACCCCTCATCAGTACTTC.